The 28 T cell receptor beta chains below all came from one sample that was sequenced in a study of blood T cell repertoires in COVID-19 (dated by TCRdb to the early 2020s). Library preparation employed the immunoSEQ multiplex PCR assay. TCRdb provides this immuneACCESS table in a form limited to in-frame rearrangements. Some clones are lacking; in checked studies, under half of them reflect an unresolved V gene, and why the rest are absent is not known. Within this sample are fewer than 300,000 clones, with roughly 90% of them counted one time only. The ten largest clones take up just under 0.8% of the sample. Input material: peripheral blood. All receptors derive from a woman under 40 with acute or convalescent COVID-19.

The gene calls are TRBV6-5 and TRBJ2-3; 8 positions match TRBD2. This CDR3 spans 14 amino acids. Trimming removed 8 bases from V and 4 bases from J; junction bases left unmatched: 8. Per the germline V gene, CDR1 is MNHEY and CDR2 is SVGAGI. CDR3 residues: CASGTSGESDTQYF. The CDR3 nucleotides read TGTGCCAGCGGAACTAGCGGAGAGTCAGATACGCAGTATTTT.

This clone was seen just once. The rearrangement links TRBV12-3 or TRBV12-4 to TRBJ1-1; no clear D. V lost 5 bases and J 0 bases, leaving 4 bases between the germline ends. CDR3 length equals 12 residues. The CDR3 DNA sequence: TGTGCCAGCAGTCCTATGAACACTGAAGCTTTCTTT. It specifies CASSPMNTEAFF.

The chain recombines TRBV19 with TRBJ2-1; tentatively, D is TRBD1 (5 bases). Trimming pared 5 bases from V and 3 bases from J, leaving 17 bases between. Germline CDR1 and CDR2: LNHDA and SQIVND (reference sequence). The length of the CDR3 is 16 residues. For the CDR3, the DNA is TGTGCCAGTAGTGCCCGGGCAGGGATAAGCTACAATGAGCAGTTCTTC. Protein product: CASSARAGISYNEQFF.

The chain combines TRBV11-2 with TRBJ1-6, with D possibly matching TRBD1 (6 bases). From germline, CDR1 is SGHAT and CDR2 FQNNGV. The CDR3 extends over 14 amino acids. The ends were cut back, 3 bases at V and 10 bases at J, with 13 bases in the middle. CDR3 residues: CASSFDRIQSPLHF. DNA for the CDR3: TGTGCCAGCAGCTTCGACAGGATCCAGTCACCCCTCCACTTT. Full variable domain (remainder filled in from reference TRBV11-2 and TRBJ1-6): EAGVAQSPRYKIIEKRQSVAFWCNPISGHATLYWYQQILGQGPKLLIQFQNNGVVDDSQLPKDRFSAERLKGVDSTLKIQPAKLEDSAVYLCASSFDRIQSPLHFGNGTRLTVT.

The CDR3 here is CATSSQGGNEKLFF. The DNA of the CDR3 is TGTGCCACCAGCAGTCAGGGGGGTAATGAAAAACTGTTTTTT. This chain joins TRBV15 and TRBJ1-4; 7 positions match TRBD1. V was clipped by 3 bases and J by 4 bases; unmatched bases: 2. This CDR3 comprises 14 residues. Germline V gene sequence: CDR1 LNHNV, CDR2 YYDKDF (reference sequence).

V gene TRBV21-1 combines with J gene TRBJ2-5; the tabulated D call, TRBD2, remains unverified against the DNA. TRBV21-1 is noted as a pseudogene. The CDR3 is 17 amino acids. Here the CDR3 DNA reads TGTGCCAGCAGCGTAAAGCGGGGGGGAGGGGAGAAAGAGACCCAGTACTTC. Translation gives CASSVKRGGGEKETQYF.

This clone was counted once. This chain connects TRBV18 to TRBJ1-4, with 7 bases aligning to TRBD1. V lost 6 bases and J lost 2; bases outside the gene matches: 9. The length of the CDR3 is 16 residues. Germline V CDR1 and CDR2: KGHSH, LQKENI. The CDR3 region is CASSYRGTVTNEKLFF. The CDR3 bases are TGTGCCAGCTCTTACCGGGGGACAGTGACTAATGAAAAACTGTTTTTT.

The sample holds a few counts of this clone. The V call is TRBV4-1, the J call TRBJ1-5, with D uncertain. The CDR3 consists of 13 residues. The V and J ends lost 0 bases and 6 bases respectively, with 6 bases between them. Germline loops: CDR1 MGHRA, CDR2 YSYEKL. The CDR3, as DNA: TGCGCCAGCAGCCAAGAAGGGAGTCAGCCCCAGCATTTT. Its protein is CASSQEGSQPQHF.

This chain uses TRBV18 with TRBJ2-3, with TRBD2 matching 7 bases. Trimming removed 3 bases from V and 0 bases from J; junction bases left unmatched: 6. This CDR3 has 16 residues. Germline V gives CDR1 KGHSH, CDR2 LQKENI. This chain's CDR3 is CASSPPTSFSTDTQYF. In nucleotides, the CDR3 is TGTGCCAGCTCACCCCCGACTAGCTTTAGCACAGATACGCAGTATTTT.

This chain links TRBV4-3 with TRBJ2-1, with 7 bases lining up with TRBD1. The CDR3 runs 15 residues. Per germline, CDR1 LGHNA and CDR2 YSLEER. Losses at the gene ends were 3 bases for V and 1 base for J; bases not matched to a gene: 3. The CDR3 loop is CASSQLTGSYNEQFF. For the CDR3, the DNA is TGCGCCAGCAGCCAGCTGACAGGGTCCTACAATGAGCAGTTCTTC.

The V and J genes are TRBV30 and TRBJ2-7; 11 positions agree with TRBD2. Germline CDR1 GTSNPN, CDR2 SVGIG (reference sequence). V gave up 0 bases and J gave up 8 bases; unmatched junction bases: 15. The CDR3 runs 17 residues. CDR3 loop: CAWSVRGGLAVSKKQYF. The CDR3 DNA is TGTGCCTGGAGTGTAAGGGGGGGACTAGCGGTATCTAAAAAGCAGTACTTC.

Of note for this clone: This CDR3 is also generated by other DNA sequences in the sample. V and J are TRBV19 and TRBJ1-3; possibly TRBD1 for D (6 bases). The CDR3 extends over 12 amino acids. The ends were cut back, 6 bases at V and 4 bases at J, with 7 bases in the middle. Germline V gives CDR1 LNHDA, CDR2 SQIVND (reference sequence). The CDR3 region has the DNA TGTGCCAGTAGGACAGGAGGAAACACCATATATTTT. Its protein product is CASRTGGNTIYF.

The chain recombines TRBV3-1 (or the pseudogene TRBV3-2) with TRBJ1-4, with D possibly TRBD1 on 6 matching bases. In germline, CDR1 is LGHDT, CDR2 YNNKEL (reference sequence). Trimming pared 0 bases from V and 6 bases from J, leaving 17 bases between. The CDR3 extends over 17 amino acids. CDR3 coding DNA: TGTGCCAGCAGCCAAGAATCTAGAGGGGGGGTTTATGAAAAACTGTTTTTT. Translated, it gives CASSQESRGGVYEKLFF.

J is TRBJ2-3 and V is TRBV6-2 or TRBV6-3; 9 bases match TRBD2. V lost 2 bases, J lost 4 bases, and 13 bases stayed unmatched. Germline V gene sequence: CDR1 MNHEY, CDR2 SVGEGT. The CDR3 covers 18 residues. CDR3 protein: CASSYTAVSGRFSDTQYF. The CDR3 DNA is TGTGCCAGCAGTTACACCGCGGTCAGCGGGAGGTTTTCAGATACGCAGTATTTT.

In its sample, this clone was seen a few times. The chain has TRBV29-1 and TRBJ2-7, with 8 positions matching TRBD1. Trimming at V came to 2 bases and at J to 2 bases, leaving 2 bases not matched to a gene. CDR3 length equals 13 residues. Germline lookup yields CDR1 SQVTM and CDR2 ANQGSEA. The CDR3: CSVERTGTYEQYF. CDR3 DNA sequence: TGCAGCGTTGAACGGACAGGGACCTACGAGCAGTACTTC.

The rearrangement uses TRBV4-3 and TRBJ2-1; D is ambiguous. The CDR3 length is 14 residues. Trimming took 1 base from V and 7 from J, leaving 11 bases between them. The germline V gene encodes CDR1 LGHNA and CDR2 YSLEER. The CDR3 DNA is TGCGCCAGCAGCCAAGTACCAGGTGCAAATGAGCAGTTCTTC. Protein product: CASSQVPGANEQFF.

The chain carries TRBV19 and TRBJ2-5; tentative D call: TRBD1 (6 bases). The CDR3 runs 13 residues. Germline CDR1 reads LNHDA; CDR2 reads SQIVND (reference sequence). V lost 9 bases and J lost 3, with 14 bases in between. DNA of the CDR3: TGTGCCAGCAGGACAGTCTTCGAAGAGACCCAGTACTTC. Its protein product is CASRTVFEETQYF.

This sequence joins TRBV7-6 and TRBJ2-1; TRBD2 aligns across 9 bases. The length of the CDR3 is 16 residues. Trimming cost V 6 bases and J 0 bases; bases outside gene matches: 6. Germline V CDR1 and CDR2: SGHVS, FNYEAQ. In DNA, the CDR3 is TGTGCCAGCAGTTTTCTAGCGGGGAGCTCCTACAATGAGCAGTTCTTC. It encodes CASSFLAGSSYNEQFF.

V usage is TRBV28 and J usage is TRBJ1-6, with a possible D match to TRBD1 (6 bases). The length of the CDR3 is 21 residues. Trimming took off 6 bases at V and 0 bases at J, with 27 bases between the two ends. Germline V CDR1 and CDR2: MDHEN, SYDVKM. The CDR3 DNA is TGTGCCAGCAGCCCAAATTGGGGGGGGGCTCCTAAGATCTCCTATAATTCACCCCTCCACTTT. This gives the protein CASSPNWGGAPKISYNSPLHF.

Regarding this clone: One end of the junction fails to match germline, which may point to a read error. The V call is TRBV7-7, the J call TRBJ2-7; TRBD1 matches at 9 bases. CDR3 length equals 14 residues. Germline CDR1 SSHAT, CDR2 FNYEAQ (reference sequence). The CDR3 here is CASSPGQGPYEQYF. The CDR3 nucleotides read TGTGCTAGCAGCCCGGGACAGGGACCCTACGAGCAGTACTTC.

Comments on this clone: Other DNA sequences of this sample code for an identical CDR3. This chain links TRBV5-1 with TRBJ1-5; 7 bases are a match to TRBD1. The V gene's germline CDR1 is SGHRS and CDR2 YFSETQ. Unmatched junction bases numbered 3, after V lost 0 bases and J lost 6 bases. The CDR3 is made up of 14 amino acids. The CDR3: CASSLDRGGQPQHF. As DNA, the CDR3 is TGCGCCAGCAGCTTGGACAGGGGAGGTCAGCCCCAGCATTTT.

V gene TRBV5-4 combines with J gene TRBJ2-2; TRBD1 agrees at 9 bases. The CDR3 is 15 residues long. The V gene's germline CDR1 is SGHNT and CDR2 YYREEE (reference sequence). V shed 4 bases and J 4 bases; nucleotides not matched to a gene: 5. The CDR3 DNA follows: TGTGCCAGCAGCGGCGGGACAGGGCGCACCGGGGAGCTGTTTTTT. This sequence encodes CASSGGTGRTGELFF.

The chain links TRBV19 to TRBJ1-4; D possibly corresponds to TRBD1 (5 bases). CDR3 length: 15 amino acids. Germline values: CDR1 LNHDA, CDR2 SQIVND (reference sequence). Trimming cost V 6 bases and J 5 bases, with 16 bases left between them. The CDR3 loop is CASSLTGLTNEKLFF. CDR3 in DNA: TGTGCCAGTAGCCTGACGGGACTCACGAATGAAAAACTGTTTTTT.

CDR3 sequence: CASSLGRGDSSNQPQHF. As DNA, the CDR3 is TGTGCCAGCAGCTTAGGCCGTGGTGACTCTAGCAATCAGCCCCAGCATTTT. The rearrangement links TRBV13 to TRBJ1-5; D not resolved. The CDR3 consists of 17 residues. CDR1 is PRHDT and CDR2 is FYEKMQ in the germline V gene (reference sequence). V was pared by 0 bases and J by 0 bases, with 12 bases between.

This clone was counted a single time. This sequence joins TRBV18 and TRBJ1-2; D uncertain. Germline CDR1 KGHSH, CDR2 LQKENI. The V gene lost 2 bases and the J gene lost 2 bases, with 6 bases spanning the gap. The CDR3 covers 13 residues. CDR3 in DNA: TGTGCCAGCTCACCAGCCGGGAACTATGGCTACACCTTC. This gives the protein CASSPAGNYGYTF.

The chain couples TRBV7-9 to TRBJ1-1, with D uncertain. Trimming removed 7 bases at V and 3 bases at J, with 15 bases between. This CDR3 is 14 amino acids long. Germline-derived CDR1 and CDR2 are SEHNR and FQNEAQ (reference sequence). Here the CDR3 reads CASIASRRDTEAFF. CDR3 DNA sequence: TGTGCCAGCATCGCATCACGTAGAGACACTGAAGCTTTCTTT. The full variable domain, its missing parts supplied by reference TRBV7-9 and TRBJ1-1, is DTGVSQNPRHKITKRGQNVTFRCDPISEHNRLYWYRQTLGQGPEFLTYFQNEAQLEKSRLLSDRFSAERPKGSFSTLEIQRTEQGDSAMYLCASIASRRDTEAFFGQGTRLTVV.

The rearrangement links TRBV19 to TRBJ2-2; the D is unclear. Germline V gene sequence: CDR1 LNHDA, CDR2 SQIVND (reference sequence). This CDR3 spans 14 amino acids. V lost 6 bases and J lost 2, with 10 bases in between. CDR3 nucleotides: TGTGCCAGTAGCTCTAACTCCAACACCGGGGAGCTGTTTTTT. The encoded protein is CASSSNSNTGELFF.

The chain joins TRBV7-8 to TRBJ2-7, with D perhaps matching TRBD1 (5 bases). This CDR3 is built from 15 residues. Between the trimmed V and J ends, which lost 3 bases and 0 bases, there was a span of 12 bases. The germline CDR1 and CDR2 sequences are SGHVS and FQNEAQ. This chain's CDR3 is CASSLAGLSSYEQYF. CDR3 DNA sequence: TGTGCCAGCAGCTTGGCAGGGTTGAGCTCCTACGAGCAGTACTTC. The full variable domain, its missing parts supplied by reference TRBV7-8 and TRBJ2-7, is GAGVSQSPRYKVAKRGQDVALRCDPISGHVSLFWYQQALGQGPEFLTYFQNEAQLDKSGLPSDRFFAERPEGSVSTLKIQRTQQEDSAVYLCASSLAGLSSYEQYFGPGTRLTVT.